Presented here are 19 T cell receptor beta chains from one specimen sequenced in a study of shared clonotypes between healthy human individuals. Here immunoSEQ multiplex PCR was the method, and the copy in TCRdb shows in-frame clones only, minus some. The sample contains some 680,000 clones, more than 70% of which appear only once. What was sequenced was memory CD4+ T cells sorted from blood. Subset defined: CD45RA-negative fraction. The receptors were sampled from a woman in her 30s in good health.

V gene TRBV5-1 combines with J gene TRBJ2-2; 8 bases match TRBD2. CDR3 length equals 16 residues. Germline V gene data show CDR1 as SGHRS and CDR2 as YFSETQ. The V and J ends lost 4 bases and 0 bases, in that order; junction bases with no gene match: 5. This CDR3 reads CASSVPLAANTGELFF. The CDR3 nucleotides are TGCGCCAGCAGCGTACCACTAGCGGCGAACACCGGGGAGCTGTTTTTT.

Concerning this clone: This sequence may be a read error, since a much larger clone differs from it by one base. The genes are TRBV7-3 and TRBJ2-1; D ambiguous. This CDR3 has 11 residues. Germline V lookup: CDR1 SGHTA, CDR2 FQGTGA. V lost 3 bases, J lost 5 bases, and 2 bases lay in between. The CDR3 protein is CASSFHNEQFF. For the CDR3, the DNA is TGTGCCAGCAGCTTTCACAATGAGCAGTTCTTC.

This sequence joins TRBV11-3 and TRBJ2-1; no definite D call. The CDR3 sequence is 11 residues long. V lost 8 bases and J lost 6, with 8 bases in between. CDR1 is SGHNT and CDR2 is YENEEA in the germline V gene. Written as DNA, the CDR3 is TGTGCCAGCCCCTCGCGCAATGAGCAGTTCTTC. As protein: CASPSRNEQFF. The full variable domain, its missing parts supplied by reference TRBV11-3 and TRBJ2-1, is EAGVVQSPRYKIIEKKQPVAFWCNPISGHNTLYWYLQNLGQGPELLIRYENEEAVDDSQLPKDRFSAERLKGVDSTLKIQPAELGDSAVYLCASPSRNEQFFGPGTRLTVL.

The chain couples TRBV10-3 to TRBJ2-7; D perhaps matches TRBD1 (6 bases). CDR1 and CDR2 (germline): ENHRY, SYGVKD. The CDR3 has 11 amino acids. The ends were cut back, 10 bases at V and 3 bases at J, with 10 bases in the middle. The CDR3 spells CASRQVYEQYF. CDR3 DNA sequence: TGTGCCAGCCGACAGGTCTACGAGCAGTACTTC.

This chain uses TRBV18 with TRBJ2-7, with TRBD2 matching over 8 bases. The trim removed 3 bases at V and 1 base at J, leaving 5 bases unmatched. The CDR3 has 15 residues. Looked up from germline, CDR1 is KGHSH and CDR2 is LQKENI. The CDR3 nucleotides are TGTGCCAGCTCACCGGGGACTAGTCTATCCTACGAGCAGTACTTC. Translated, it gives CASSPGTSLSYEQYF.

The DNA for the CDR3 is TGCGCCAGCAGCCAAGGTGGCGGATTTGAGCAGTACTTC. This translates into CASSQGGGFEQYF. The chain employs TRBV4-1 and TRBJ2-7; no definite D call. This CDR3 contains 13 residues. Germline lookup yields CDR1 MGHRA and CDR2 YSYEKL. With 1 base removed from V and 7 bases from J, the gap between germline ends came to 11 bases.

CDR3 sequence: CASSPLASADTQYF. The DNA for the CDR3 is TGTGCCAGCAGCCCACTAGCTTCGGCAGATACGCAGTATTTT. The V and J genes are TRBV14 and TRBJ2-3; a possible D gene is TRBD2 (6 bases). The CDR3 is made up of 14 amino acids. The germline gives CDR1 SGHDN, CDR2 FVKESK. V was clipped by 4 bases and J by 4 bases, with 12 bases between them.

This sequence joins TRBV14 and TRBJ1-1, with no clear D. The length of the CDR3 is 14 residues. Germline CDR1 is SGHDN and CDR2 is FVKESK. V dropped 0 bases and J dropped 4 bases, with 9 bases sitting between them. The CDR3: CASSQEIRGTEAFF. In DNA form, the CDR3 reads TGTGCCAGCAGCCAAGAGATCCGGGGCACTGAAGCTTTCTTT.

This clone has just a few counts. The chain links TRBV19 to TRBJ1-5; 7 bases map to TRBD1. V was pared by 6 bases and J by 0 bases, with 5 bases of the junction left unmatched. CDR3 length: 15 amino acids. Germline V gives CDR1 LNHDA, CDR2 SQIVND (reference sequence). This CDR3 is CASRRGHASNQPQHF. CDR3 nucleotides: TGTGCCAGTAGAAGGGGGCACGCTAGCAATCAGCCCCAGCATTTT.

V usage is TRBV5-1 and J usage is TRBJ1-1; 7 bases fit TRBD1. The CDR3 runs 13 residues. The trim removed 9 bases at V and 1 base at J, leaving 6 bases unmatched. Germline CDR1 is SGHRS and CDR2 is YFSETQ. CDR3 DNA: TGCGCCAATTCGGGACAGCCGAACACTGAAGCTTTCTTT. Translation gives CANSGQPNTEAFF.

The chain carries TRBV6-5 and TRBJ2-3, with D perhaps given as TRBD1 or TRBD2 (6 bases each). Germline CDR1 reads MNHEY; CDR2 reads SVGAGI. The length of the CDR3 is 16 residues. The V end lost 2 bases, the J end lost 0 bases, and 12 bases lay between the germline ends. The CDR3 loop reads CASSYGGGKSTDTQYF. CDR3 in DNA: TGTGCCAGCAGTTACGGGGGCGGGAAAAGCACAGATACGCAGTATTTT.

This chain links TRBV5-4 with TRBJ1-2; D perhaps matches TRBD1 (6 bases). From germline, CDR1 is SGHNT and CDR2 YYREEE (reference sequence). The CDR3 is 14 residues long. Trimming stripped 4 bases from V and 4 bases from J, with 14 bases between. This CDR3 reads CASSPRDTGYGYTF. The CDR3, as DNA: TGTGCCAGCAGCCCTAGGGACACGGGCTATGGCTACACCTTC. Full variable domain (remainder filled in from reference TRBV5-4 and TRBJ1-2): ETGVTQSPTHLIKTRGQQVTLRCSSQSGHNTVSWYQQALGQGPQFIFQYYREEENGRGNFPPRFSGLQFPNYSSELNVNALELDDSALYLCASSPRDTGYGYTFGSGTRLTVV.

The chain is built from TRBV15 and TRBJ1-1; D may be TRBD1 (5 bases). The CDR3 is 16 amino acids. V gave up 5 bases and J gave up 1 base, with 17 bases separating them. Germline CDR1 and CDR2: LNHNV and YYDKDF (reference sequence). As DNA, the CDR3 is TGTGCCACCAGCCCCTCCGACAGAGTAAGGAACACTGAAGCTTTCTTT. Its translation is CATSPSDRVRNTEAFF. Full variable domain (remainder filled in from reference TRBV15 and TRBJ1-1): DAMVIQNPRYQVTQFGKPVTLSCSQTLNHNVMYWYQQKSSQAPKLLFHYYDKDFNNEADTPDNFQSRRPNTSFCFLDIRSPGLGDTAMYLCATSPSDRVRNTEAFFGQGTRLTVV.

CDR3: CASSIRRGSGTDTQYF. As DNA, the CDR3 is TGTGCCAGTAGTATTAGGCGGGGAAGCGGCACAGATACGCAGTATTTT. This chain links TRBV19 with TRBJ2-3; TRBD2 might be the D (6 bases). Germline CDR1 LNHDA, CDR2 SQIVND (reference sequence). The CDR3 sequence is 16 residues long. Trimming stripped 3 bases from V and 1 base from J, with 14 bases between.

The rearrangement links TRBV27 to TRBJ2-7, with D perhaps matching TRBD2 (6 bases). Germline CDR1 reads MNHEY; CDR2 reads SMNVEV (reference sequence). Trimming left V 6 bases short and J 4 bases short, with 19 bases between. The CDR3 is 15 residues long. The CDR3 sequence: CASSQTRGGGYEQYF. CDR3 DNA sequence: TGTGCCAGCAGCCAAACGCGGGGAGGAGGTTACGAGCAGTACTTC.

The chain recombines TRBV2 with TRBJ2-5; 10 bases map to TRBD2. The germline gives CDR1 SNHLY, CDR2 FYNNEI. The CDR3 is 16 residues long. V lost 8 bases to trimming and J lost 4 bases; unmatched junction nucleotides: 13. The CDR3 protein is CASLEERASGRETQYF. Here the CDR3 DNA reads TGTGCCAGCTTGGAAGAACGGGCTAGCGGGAGAGAGACCCAGTACTTC. Full variable domain (remainder filled in from reference TRBV2 and TRBJ2-5): EPEVTQTPSHQVTQMGQEVILRCVPISNHLYFYWYRQILGQKVEFLVSFYNNEISEKSEIFDDQFSVERPDGSNFTLKIRSTKLEDSAMYFCASLEERASGRETQYFGPGTRLLVL.

This rearrangement joins TRBV5-1 to TRBJ2-7; 8 bases are a match to TRBD2. Germline-derived CDR1 and CDR2 are SGHRS and YFSETQ. With 5 bases clipped from V and 0 bases from J, the junction kept 4 bases outside the gene matches. The CDR3 length is 14 residues. The CDR3 reads CASSASGGSYEQYF. The CDR3 DNA reads as TGCGCCAGCAGTGCCAGCGGGGGCTCCTACGAGCAGTACTTC. The full variable domain, with the rest looked up from reference TRBV5-1 and TRBJ2-7, is KAGVTQTPRYLIKTRGQQVTLSCSPISGHRSVSWYQQTPGQGLQFLFEYFSETQRNKGNFPGRFSGRQFSNSRSEMNVSTLELGDSALYLCASSASGGSYEQYFGPGTRLTVT.

In its sample, this clone was seen many times. CDR3 sequence: CASSELVSWEQFF. CDR3 DNA sequence: TGTGCCAGCAGTGAACTAGTAAGTTGGGAGCAGTTCTTC. The chain combines TRBV2 with TRBJ2-1; D unresolved. V was shortened by 2 bases and J by 10 bases, with 12 bases between the two germline ends. Germline-derived CDR1 and CDR2 are SNHLY and FYNNEI. CDR3 length: 13 amino acids.

The CDR3 region is CASSGRTSGSNNEQFF. As DNA, the CDR3 is TGTGCCAGTAGTGGACGGACTAGCGGGAGCAACAATGAGCAGTTCTTC. The J gene is TRBJ2-1, the V gene TRBV19; 13 bases line up with TRBD2. CDR1 LNHDA and CDR2 SQIVND come from the germline V gene (reference sequence). The CDR3 runs to 16 residues. The junction had 6 bases not matched to a gene; V was cut back by 5 bases and J by 5 bases.